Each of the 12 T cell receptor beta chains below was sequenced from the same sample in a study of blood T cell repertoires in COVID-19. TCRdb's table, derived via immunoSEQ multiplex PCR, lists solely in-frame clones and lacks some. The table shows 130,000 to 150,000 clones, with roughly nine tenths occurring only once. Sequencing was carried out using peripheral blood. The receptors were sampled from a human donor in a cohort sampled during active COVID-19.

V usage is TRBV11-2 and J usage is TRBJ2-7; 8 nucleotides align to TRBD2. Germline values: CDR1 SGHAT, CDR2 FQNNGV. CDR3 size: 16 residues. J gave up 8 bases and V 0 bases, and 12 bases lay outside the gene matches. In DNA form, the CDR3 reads TGTGCCAGCAGCTTAGAGGTTAGCGGGGTATGGGCTCAGCAGTACTTC. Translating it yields CASSLEVSGVWAQQYF.

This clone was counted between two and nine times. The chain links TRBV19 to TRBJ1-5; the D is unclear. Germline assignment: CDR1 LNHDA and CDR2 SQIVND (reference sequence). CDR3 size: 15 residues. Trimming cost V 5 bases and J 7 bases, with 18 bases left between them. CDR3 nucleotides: TGTGCCAGTAGTGCAAACCCCGGTGCGGGGCAGCCCCAGCATTTT. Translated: CASSANPGAGQPQHF.

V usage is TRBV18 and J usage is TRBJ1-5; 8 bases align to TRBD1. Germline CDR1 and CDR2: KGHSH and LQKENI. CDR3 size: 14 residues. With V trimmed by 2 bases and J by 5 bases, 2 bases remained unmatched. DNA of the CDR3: TGTGCCAGCTCACCATCAGGGGGCGATCAGCCCCAGCATTTT. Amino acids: CASSPSGGDQPQHF. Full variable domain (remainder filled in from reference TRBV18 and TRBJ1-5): NAGVMQNPRHLVRRRGQEARLRCSPMKGHSHVYWYRQLPEEGLKFMVYLQKENIIDESGMPKERFSAEFPKEGPSILRIQQVVRGDSAAYFCASSPSGGDQPQHFGDGTRLSIL.

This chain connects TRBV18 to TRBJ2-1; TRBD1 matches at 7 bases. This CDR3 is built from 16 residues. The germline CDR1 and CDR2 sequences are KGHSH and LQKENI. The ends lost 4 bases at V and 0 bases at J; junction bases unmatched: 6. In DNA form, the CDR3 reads TGTGCCAGCTCACTATTACAGGGGAGCTCCTACAATGAGCAGTTCTTC. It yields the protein CASSLLQGSSYNEQFF.

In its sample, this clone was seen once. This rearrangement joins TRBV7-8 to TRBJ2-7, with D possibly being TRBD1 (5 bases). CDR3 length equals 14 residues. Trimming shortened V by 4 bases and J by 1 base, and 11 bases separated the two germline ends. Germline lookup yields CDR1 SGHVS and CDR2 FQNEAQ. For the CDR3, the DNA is TGTGCCAGCAGCTCGGACATGGTTTCCTACGAGCAGTACTTC. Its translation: CASSSDMVSYEQYF.

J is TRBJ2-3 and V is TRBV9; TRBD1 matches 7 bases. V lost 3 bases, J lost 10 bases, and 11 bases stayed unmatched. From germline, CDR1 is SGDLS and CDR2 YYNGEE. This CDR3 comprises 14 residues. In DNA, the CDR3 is TGTGCCAGCAGCGGACAGGGTTCCGGCTATGCGCAGTATTTT. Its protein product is CASSGQGSGYAQYF.

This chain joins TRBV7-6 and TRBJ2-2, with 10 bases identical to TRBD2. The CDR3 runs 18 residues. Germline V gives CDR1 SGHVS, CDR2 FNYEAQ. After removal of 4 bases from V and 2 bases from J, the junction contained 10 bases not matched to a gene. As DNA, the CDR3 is TGTGCCAGCAGCTCCGATCCACTAGCGGGGACTAACACCGGGGAGCTGTTTTTT. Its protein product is CASSSDPLAGTNTGELFF.

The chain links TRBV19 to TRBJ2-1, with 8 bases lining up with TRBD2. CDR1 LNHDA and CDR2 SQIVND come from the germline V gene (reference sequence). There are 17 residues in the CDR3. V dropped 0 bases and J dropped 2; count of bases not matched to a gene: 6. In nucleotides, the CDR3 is TGTGCCAGTAGTATAGATCGGGGGGGACCAACCTACAATGAGCAGTTCTTC. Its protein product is CASSIDRGGPTYNEQFF.

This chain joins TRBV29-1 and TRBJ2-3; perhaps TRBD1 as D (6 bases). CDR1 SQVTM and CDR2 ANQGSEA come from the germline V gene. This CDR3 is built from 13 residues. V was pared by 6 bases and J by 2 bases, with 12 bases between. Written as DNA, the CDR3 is TGCAGCGTCCAGGGGAGACTCACAGATACGCAGTATTTT. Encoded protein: CSVQGRLTDTQYF.

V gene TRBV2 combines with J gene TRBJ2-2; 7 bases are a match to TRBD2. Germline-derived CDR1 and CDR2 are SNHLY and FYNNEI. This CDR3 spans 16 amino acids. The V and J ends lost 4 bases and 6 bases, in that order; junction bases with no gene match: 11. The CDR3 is CASSAPPSGWPGELFF. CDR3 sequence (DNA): TGTGCCAGCAGTGCCCCCCCTAGCGGATGGCCCGGGGAGCTGTTTTTT.

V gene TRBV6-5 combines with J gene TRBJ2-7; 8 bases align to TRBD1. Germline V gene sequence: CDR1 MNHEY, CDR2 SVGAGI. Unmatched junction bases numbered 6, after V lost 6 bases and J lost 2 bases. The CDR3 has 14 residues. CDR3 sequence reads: CASRVDRGPYEQYF. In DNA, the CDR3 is TGTGCCAGCAGGGTTGACAGGGGCCCCTACGAGCAGTACTTC.

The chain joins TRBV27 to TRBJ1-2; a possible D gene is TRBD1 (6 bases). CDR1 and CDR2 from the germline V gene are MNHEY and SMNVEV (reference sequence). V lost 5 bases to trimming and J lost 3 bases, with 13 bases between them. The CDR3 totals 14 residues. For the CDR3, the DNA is TGTGCCAGCAGTATGGACAGTCTTTACTATGGCTACACCTTC. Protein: CASSMDSLYYGYTF.